The 19 T cell receptor beta chains reported below all come from one sample, sequenced in a study of T cell repertoires in cytomegalovirus infection. Antigens of these TCRs are unknown. In TCRdb, the reads were re-called with MiXCR into one record per CDR3 protein. The sample carries around 770,000 distinct CDR3 sequences, 25% to 30% recorded once. The input for sequencing was cultured CD8+ T cells from PBMCs, taken from culture after CMV antigen stimulation. The receptors stem from a human donor in good health (CMV status not recorded). Some clones in this sample may be carry-over from other donors' samples.

This clonotype was observed at least ten times. CDR3 nucleotide sequence: TGTGCCAGCAGCGAGGGGCGCAGGGGCAATTCACCCCTCCACTTT. Encoded protein: CASSEGRRGNSPLHF. This sequence joins TRBV7-8 and TRBJ1-6, with TRBD1 as a possible D gene (6 bases). CDR3 length: 15 amino acids. V lost 5 bases to trimming and J lost 7 bases, with 15 bases between them. The germline CDR1 and CDR2 sequences are SGHVS and FQNEAQ.

The table lists this clonotype with a few counts. The rearrangement joins TRBV6-6 to TRBJ2-7; TRBD1 matches at 12 bases. Germline lookup yields CDR1 MNHNY and CDR2 SVGAGI (reference sequence). The CDR3 runs 14 residues. The J segment lost 6 bases and the V segment lost 2 bases, leaving 2 bases of the junction unmatched. The CDR3 here is CASSYRDRGLEQYF. In nucleotides, the CDR3 is TGTGCCAGCAGTTACCGGGACAGGGGGCTCGAGCAGTACTTC.

The chain has TRBV13 and TRBJ2-5; 8 positions match TRBD1. Germline loops: CDR1 PRHDT, CDR2 FYEKMQ (reference sequence). CDR3 size: 14 residues. Unmatched junction bases numbered 6, after V lost 5 bases and J lost 4 bases. CDR3: CASSTRTGRETQYF. The CDR3 nucleotides are TGTGCCAGCAGCACCCGGACAGGGAGAGAGACCCAGTACTTC.

This chain joins TRBV7-9 and TRBJ1-1; TRBD1 agrees at 7 bases. Trimming removed 5 bases from V and 10 bases from J; junction bases left unmatched: 1. CDR1 is SEHNR, CDR2 FQNEAQ, per germline (reference sequence). The CDR3 length is 10 residues. CDR3 loop: CASSQGVAFF. CDR3 bases: TGTGCCAGCAGCCAGGGGGTAGCTTTCTTT.

Here the CDR3 DNA reads TGTGCCAGCAGCTTAGCGACGGGACTAGCGTACACCGGGGAGCTGTTTTTT. It yields the protein CASSLATGLAYTGELFF. The chain couples TRBV7-6 to TRBJ2-2; 10 bases are a match to TRBD2. J lost 3 bases, V lost 0 bases, and 4 bases had no gene match. Germline CDR1 reads SGHVS; CDR2 reads FNYEAQ. The CDR3 extends over 17 amino acids.

This clonotype has only a few counts. J is TRBJ1-1 and V is TRBV7-9; no definite D call. The V end lost 0 bases, the J end lost 0 bases, and 11 bases lay between the germline ends. Germline CDR1 and CDR2: SEHNR and FQNEAQ (reference sequence). This CDR3 has 16 residues. The CDR3 DNA reads TGTGCCAGCAGCTTAGCGCGGTTTGCCATGAACACTGAAGCTTTCTTT. Its translation: CASSLARFAMNTEAFF.

This clonotype was observed many times. V gene TRBV7-8 combines with J gene TRBJ1-1, with D unresolved. Germline-derived CDR1 and CDR2 are SGHVS and FQNEAQ. The V end lost 1 base, the J end lost 10 bases, and 7 bases lay between the germline ends. The length of the CDR3 is 11 residues. The chain's CDR3 is CASSLGGGAFF. CDR3 nucleotides: TGTGCCAGCAGCTTAGGCGGCGGAGCTTTCTTT.

This chain links TRBV7-3 with TRBJ1-6; 8 nucleotides agree with TRBD1. V lost 6 bases, J lost 5 bases, and 6 bases stayed unmatched. The CDR3 sequence is 15 residues long. Germline CDR1 is SGHTA and CDR2 is FQGTGA. CDR3 nucleotide sequence: TGTGCCAGCAGGAAGGGACAGGACCATAATTCACCCCTCCACTTT. It is translated as CASRKGQDHNSPLHF.

The sample holds a few counts of this clonotype. CDR3 sequence reads: CATRGGGEQYV. The CDR3 DNA sequence: TGTGCCACCCGCGGGGGCGGCGAGCAGTACGTC. V is TRBV27 and J is TRBJ2-7; a weak D match, TRBD2 (7 bases). Germline CDR1 is MNHEY and CDR2 is SMNVEV (reference sequence). The CDR3 consists of 11 residues. V lost 10 bases and J lost 6, with 13 bases in between.

This clonotype was counted between two and nine times. The chain links TRBV7-2 to TRBJ2-5; D unclear. CDR3 length: 15 amino acids. Germline values: CDR1 SGHTA, CDR2 FQGNSA. V dropped 5 bases and J dropped 5 bases, with 18 bases sitting between them. CDR3 in amino acids: CASSLWTEVQETQYF. CDR3 DNA sequence: TGTGCCAGCAGCCTATGGACCGAAGTACAGGAGACCCAGTACTTC.

The rearrangement joins TRBV19 to TRBJ2-7; a possible D gene is TRBD2 (5 bases). The CDR3 extends over 16 amino acids. V lost 5 bases to trimming and J lost 1 base, with 18 bases between them. Germline V lookup: CDR1 LNHDA, CDR2 SQIVND (reference sequence). The CDR3 region has the DNA TGTGCCAGTAGTCAGGACTTCGGTGGACGGTCCTACGAGCAGTACTTC. It is translated as CASSQDFGGRSYEQYF.

Concerning this clonotype: One end of the junction does not line up with germline, which may come from a read error. The V gene is TRBV5-4, the J gene TRBJ1-1; 9 nucleotides align to TRBD1. Per germline, CDR1 SGHNT and CDR2 YYREEE (reference sequence). This CDR3 has 15 amino acids. CDR3 nucleotides: TGTGCCAGCAGCGTAGTACAGGGGGCCTACACTGAAGCTTTTTTT. It yields the protein CASSVVQGAYTEAFF.

The table lists this clonotype with many counts. This chain joins TRBV7-3 and TRBJ1-2; D not certain. The V end was cut by 0 bases, the J end by 8 bases, with 19 bases between. CDR3 length: 16 residues. The germline V gene has CDR1 SGHTA and CDR2 FQGTGA. The CDR3 nucleotides are TGTGCCAGCAGCTTAACCTATAATCGGCCCTATCAGGGCTACACCTTC. Encoded protein: CASSLTYNRPYQGYTF.

The genes are TRBV7-9 and TRBJ2-7, with 9 bases identical to TRBD1. V lost 5 bases to trimming and J lost 5 bases; unmatched junction nucleotides: 19. Germline values: CDR1 SEHNR, CDR2 FQNEAQ (reference sequence). The CDR3 runs 18 residues. The CDR3 protein is CASSQAATGGPDLHEQYF. The CDR3 DNA sequence: TGTGCCAGCAGCCAGGCGGCGACAGGGGGTCCCGATCTCCACGAGCAGTACTTC.

This clonotype was recorded a few times. The V and J genes are TRBV7-9 and TRBJ2-1; D perhaps matches TRBD1 (5 bases). The CDR3 spans 17 residues. CDR1 and CDR2 from the germline V gene are SEHNR and FQNEAQ (reference sequence). V was shortened by 4 bases and J by 4 bases, with 20 bases between the two germline ends. CDR3 nucleotide sequence: TGTGCCAGCAGCTCCCGGGTAGGGGTTGCCCGATACAATGAGCAGTTCTTC. It yields the protein CASSSRVGVARYNEQFF.

The J gene is TRBJ1-6, the V gene TRBV6-5; D is perhaps TRBD1 (5 bases). Trimming shortened V by 0 bases and J by 6 bases, and 9 bases separated the two germline ends. Germline CDR1 reads MNHEY; CDR2 reads SVGAGI. This CDR3 is built from 15 residues. CDR3 DNA: TGTGCCAGCAGTTACTCCGGGGGGATTAATTCACCCCTCCACTTT. It codes for CASSYSGGINSPLHF.

This chain uses TRBV6-2 or TRBV6-3 with TRBJ1-1; weak D call: TRBD1 (5 bases). The germline gives CDR1 MNHEY, CDR2 SVGEGT. This CDR3 is built from 14 residues. V dropped 7 bases and J dropped 3 bases, with 15 bases sitting between them. The CDR3 DNA reads as TGTGCCAGCATCCCTTATGGGGACGACACTGAAGCTTTCTTT. Encoded protein: CASIPYGDDTEAFF.

This clonotype turned up a few times. The rearrangement links TRBV14 to TRBJ1-2; 8 positions agree with TRBD1. The trim removed 6 bases at V and 6 bases at J, leaving 9 bases unmatched. The CDR3 length is 14 residues. CDR1 and CDR2 (germline): SGHDN, FVKESK. The chain's CDR3 is CASRNRGRRDGYTF. Here the CDR3 DNA reads TGTGCCAGCAGAAACAGGGGGAGACGAGATGGCTACACCTTC.

This clonotype was picked up a small number of times. The chain carries TRBV5-5 and TRBJ2-1, with a possible D match to TRBD1 (6 bases). The length of the CDR3 is 14 residues. The germline V gene encodes CDR1 SGHKS and CDR2 YYEKEE (reference sequence). Deletions cut 5 bases from V and 3 bases from J, with 12 bases between. CDR3 residues: CASSEKDSYNEQFF. Written as DNA, the CDR3 is TGTGCCAGCAGTGAAAAGGACAGCTACAATGAGCAGTTCTTC.